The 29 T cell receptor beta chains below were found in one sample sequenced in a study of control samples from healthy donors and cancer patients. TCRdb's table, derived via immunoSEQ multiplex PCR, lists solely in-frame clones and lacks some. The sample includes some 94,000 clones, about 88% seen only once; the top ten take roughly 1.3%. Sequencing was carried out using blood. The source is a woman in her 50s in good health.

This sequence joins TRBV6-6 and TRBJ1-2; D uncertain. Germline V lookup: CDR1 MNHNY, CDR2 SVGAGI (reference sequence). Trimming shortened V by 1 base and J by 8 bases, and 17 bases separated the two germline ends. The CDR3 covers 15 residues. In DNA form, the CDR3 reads TGTGCCAGCAGTTACTGGCCTGCCGAAAAGGGAGGCTACACCTTC. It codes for CASSYWPAEKGGYTF.

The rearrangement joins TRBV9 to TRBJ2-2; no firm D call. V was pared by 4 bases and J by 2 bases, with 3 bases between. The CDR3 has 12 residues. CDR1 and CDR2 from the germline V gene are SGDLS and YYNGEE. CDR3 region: CASSPNTGELFF. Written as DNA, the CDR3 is TGTGCCAGCAGCCCCAACACCGGGGAGCTGTTTTTT.

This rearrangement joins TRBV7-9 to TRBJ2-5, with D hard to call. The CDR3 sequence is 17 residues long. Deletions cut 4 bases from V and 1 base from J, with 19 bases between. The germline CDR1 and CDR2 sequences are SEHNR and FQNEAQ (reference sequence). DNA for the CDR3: TGTGCCAGCAGCTCCCGGGCTGGAGACGTACTCCAAGAGACCCAGTACTTC. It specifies CASSSRAGDVLQETQYF.

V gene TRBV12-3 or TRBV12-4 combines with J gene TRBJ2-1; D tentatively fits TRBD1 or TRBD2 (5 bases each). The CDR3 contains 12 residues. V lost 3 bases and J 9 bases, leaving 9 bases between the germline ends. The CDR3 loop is CASSFRGREQFF. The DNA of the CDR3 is TGTGCCAGCAGTTTTCGGGGACGTGAGCAGTTCTTC.

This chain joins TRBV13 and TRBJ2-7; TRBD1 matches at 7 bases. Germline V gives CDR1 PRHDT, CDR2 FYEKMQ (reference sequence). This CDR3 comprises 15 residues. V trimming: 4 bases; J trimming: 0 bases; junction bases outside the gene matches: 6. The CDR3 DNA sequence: TGTGCCAGCAGCTGGGACAGATACCCCTCCTACGAGCAGTACTTC. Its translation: CASSWDRYPSYEQYF.

The CDR3 is CASSSLAGFTSTDTQYF. The CDR3 DNA reads TGTGCCAGCAGCTCGCTCGCCGGCTTTACTAGCACAGATACGCAGTATTTT. The gene calls are TRBV11-2 and TRBJ2-3; D uncertain. The length of the CDR3 is 17 residues. The V gene's germline CDR1 is SGHAT and CDR2 FQNNGV. The V end lost 4 bases, the J end lost 0 bases, and 17 bases lay between the germline ends.

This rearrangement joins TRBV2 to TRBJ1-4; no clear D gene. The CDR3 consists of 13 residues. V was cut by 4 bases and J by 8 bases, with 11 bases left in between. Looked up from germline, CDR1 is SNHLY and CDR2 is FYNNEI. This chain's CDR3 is CASSVLGGEKLFF. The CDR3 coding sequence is TGTGCCAGCAGTGTTCTGGGAGGCGAAAAACTGTTTTTT.

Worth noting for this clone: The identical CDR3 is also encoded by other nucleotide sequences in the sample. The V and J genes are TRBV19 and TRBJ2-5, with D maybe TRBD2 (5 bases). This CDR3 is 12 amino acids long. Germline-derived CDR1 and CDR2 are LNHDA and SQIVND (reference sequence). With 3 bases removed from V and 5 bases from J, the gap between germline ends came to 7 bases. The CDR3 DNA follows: TGTGCCAGTAGTATCCGAGGGGAGACCCAGTACTTC. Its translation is CASSIRGETQYF.

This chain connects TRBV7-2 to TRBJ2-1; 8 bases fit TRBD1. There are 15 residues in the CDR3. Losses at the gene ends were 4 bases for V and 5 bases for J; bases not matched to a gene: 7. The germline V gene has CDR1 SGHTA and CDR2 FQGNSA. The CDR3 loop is CASSSGQGRHNEQFF. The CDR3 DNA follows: TGTGCCAGCAGCTCCGGACAGGGTAGGCACAATGAGCAGTTCTTC.

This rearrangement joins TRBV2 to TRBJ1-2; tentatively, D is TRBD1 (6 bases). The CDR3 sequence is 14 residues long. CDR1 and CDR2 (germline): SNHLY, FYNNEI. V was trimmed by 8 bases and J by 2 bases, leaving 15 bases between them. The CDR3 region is CASLGASGNYGYTF. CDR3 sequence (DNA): TGTGCCAGCTTGGGGGCATCCGGGAACTATGGCTACACCTTC.

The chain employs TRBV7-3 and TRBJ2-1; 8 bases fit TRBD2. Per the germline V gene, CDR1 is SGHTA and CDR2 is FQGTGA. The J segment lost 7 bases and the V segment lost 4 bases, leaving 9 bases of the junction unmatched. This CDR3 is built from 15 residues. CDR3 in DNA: TGTGCCAGCAGCTCACAAGCGGGACTAGGTAATGAGCAGTTCTTC. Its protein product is CASSSQAGLGNEQFF.

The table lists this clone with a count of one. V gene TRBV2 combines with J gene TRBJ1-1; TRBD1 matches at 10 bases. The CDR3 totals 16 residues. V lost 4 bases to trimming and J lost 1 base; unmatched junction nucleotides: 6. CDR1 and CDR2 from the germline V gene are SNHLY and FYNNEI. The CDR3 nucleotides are TGTGCCAGCAGTGCCCGGGACAGGGGCTGGAACACTGAAGCTTTCTTT. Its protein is CASSARDRGWNTEAFF.

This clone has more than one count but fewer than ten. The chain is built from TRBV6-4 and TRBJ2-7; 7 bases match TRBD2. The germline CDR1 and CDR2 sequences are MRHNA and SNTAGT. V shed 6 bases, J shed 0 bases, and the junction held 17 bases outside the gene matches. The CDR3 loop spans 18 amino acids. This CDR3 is CASRARDYPSGVSYEQYF. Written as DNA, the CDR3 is TGTGCCAGCAGAGCCCGGGACTATCCCAGCGGGGTCTCCTACGAGCAGTACTTC.

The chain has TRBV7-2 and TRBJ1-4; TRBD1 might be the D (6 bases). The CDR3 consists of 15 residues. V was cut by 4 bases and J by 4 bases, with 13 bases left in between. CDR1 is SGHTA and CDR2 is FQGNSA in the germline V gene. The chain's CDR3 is CASSSGGANNEKLFF. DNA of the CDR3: TGTGCCAGCAGCTCGGGGGGCGCTAATAATGAAAAACTGTTTTTT.

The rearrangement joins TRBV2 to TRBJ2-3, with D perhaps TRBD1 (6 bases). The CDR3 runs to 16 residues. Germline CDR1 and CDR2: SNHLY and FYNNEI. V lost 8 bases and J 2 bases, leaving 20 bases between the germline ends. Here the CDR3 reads CASGLGQGIYTDTQYF. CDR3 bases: TGTGCCAGCGGATTGGGGCAGGGGATTTACACAGATACGCAGTATTTT.

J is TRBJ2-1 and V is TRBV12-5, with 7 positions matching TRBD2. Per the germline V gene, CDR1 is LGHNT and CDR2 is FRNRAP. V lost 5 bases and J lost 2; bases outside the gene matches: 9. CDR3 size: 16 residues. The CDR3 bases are TGTGCTAGTGGTCTCATTTTGGGGACTACCTACAATGAGCAGTTCTTC. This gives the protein CASGLILGTTYNEQFF. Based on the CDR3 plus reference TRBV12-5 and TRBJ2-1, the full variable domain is DARVTQTPRHKVTEMGQEVTMRCQPILGHNTVFWYRQTMMQGLELLAYFRNRAPLDDSGMPKDRFSAEMPDATLATLKIQPSEPRDSAVYFCASGLILGTTYNEQFFGPGTRLTVL.

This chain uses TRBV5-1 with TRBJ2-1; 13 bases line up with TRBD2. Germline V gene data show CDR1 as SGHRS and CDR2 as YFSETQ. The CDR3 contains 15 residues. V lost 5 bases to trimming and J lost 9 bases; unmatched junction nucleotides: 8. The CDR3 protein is CASSRLAGGDGEQFF. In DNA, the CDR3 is TGCGCCAGCAGTCGACTAGCGGGAGGAGATGGTGAGCAGTTCTTC.

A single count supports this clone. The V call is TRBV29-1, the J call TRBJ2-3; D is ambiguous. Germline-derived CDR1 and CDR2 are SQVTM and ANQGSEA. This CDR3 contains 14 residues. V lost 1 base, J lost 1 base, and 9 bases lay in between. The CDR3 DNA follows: TGCAGCGTTGAAGGTCCAGACGGCACAGATACGCAGTATTTT. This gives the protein CSVEGPDGTDTQYF.

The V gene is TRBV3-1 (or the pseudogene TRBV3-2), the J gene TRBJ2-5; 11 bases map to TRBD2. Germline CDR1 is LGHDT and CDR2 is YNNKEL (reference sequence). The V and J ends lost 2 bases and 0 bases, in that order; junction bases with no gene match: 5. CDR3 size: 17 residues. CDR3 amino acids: CASSQRRTSGYQETQYF. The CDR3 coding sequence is TGTGCCAGCAGCCAACGAAGGACTAGCGGGTACCAAGAGACCCAGTACTTC.

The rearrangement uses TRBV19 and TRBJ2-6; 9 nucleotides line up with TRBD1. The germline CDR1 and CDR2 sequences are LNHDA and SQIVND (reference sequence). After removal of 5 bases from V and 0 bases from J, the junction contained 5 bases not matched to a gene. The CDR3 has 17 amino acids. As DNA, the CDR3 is TGTGCCAGTAGTCACCGGGACAGGGTCTCTGGGGCCAACGTCCTGACTTTC. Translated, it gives CASSHRDRVSGANVLTF.

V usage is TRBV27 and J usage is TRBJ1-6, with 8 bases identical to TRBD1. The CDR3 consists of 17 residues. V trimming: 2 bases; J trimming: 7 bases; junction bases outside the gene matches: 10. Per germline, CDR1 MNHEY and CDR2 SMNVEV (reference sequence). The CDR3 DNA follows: TGTGCCAGCAGTTTACGATTTCGGACAGGGTTAAATTCACCCCTCCACTTT. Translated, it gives CASSLRFRTGLNSPLHF.

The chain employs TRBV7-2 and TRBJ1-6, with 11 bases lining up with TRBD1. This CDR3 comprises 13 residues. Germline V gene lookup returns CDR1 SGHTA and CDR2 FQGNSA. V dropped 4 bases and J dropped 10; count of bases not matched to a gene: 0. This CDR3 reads CASSWTGGSPLHF. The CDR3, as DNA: TGTGCCAGCAGCTGGACAGGGGGCTCACCCCTCCACTTT.

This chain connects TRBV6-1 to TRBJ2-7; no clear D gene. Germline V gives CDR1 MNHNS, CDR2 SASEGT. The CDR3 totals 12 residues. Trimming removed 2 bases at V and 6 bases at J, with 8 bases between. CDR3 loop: CASSEPGLEQYF. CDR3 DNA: TGTGCCAGCAGTGAACCGGGTCTCGAGCAGTACTTC.

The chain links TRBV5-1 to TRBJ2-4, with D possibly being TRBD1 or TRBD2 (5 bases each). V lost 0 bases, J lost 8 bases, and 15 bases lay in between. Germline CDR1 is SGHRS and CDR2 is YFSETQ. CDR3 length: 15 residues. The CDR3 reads CASSLGGPTGDIQYF. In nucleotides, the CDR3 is TGCGCCAGCAGCTTGGGGGGACCGACCGGGGACATTCAGTACTTC. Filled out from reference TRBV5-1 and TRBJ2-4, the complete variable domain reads KAGVTQTPRYLIKTRGQQVTLSCSPISGHRSVSWYQQTPGQGLQFLFEYFSETQRNKGNFPGRFSGRQFSNSRSEMNVSTLELGDSALYLCASSLGGPTGDIQYFGAGTRLSVL.

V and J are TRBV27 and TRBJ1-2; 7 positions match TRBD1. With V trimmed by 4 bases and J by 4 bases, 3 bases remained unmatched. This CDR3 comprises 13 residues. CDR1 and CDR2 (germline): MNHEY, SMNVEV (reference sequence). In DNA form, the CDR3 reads TGTGCCAGCAGTTGGGGACAGTCCTATGGCTACACCTTC. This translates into CASSWGQSYGYTF.

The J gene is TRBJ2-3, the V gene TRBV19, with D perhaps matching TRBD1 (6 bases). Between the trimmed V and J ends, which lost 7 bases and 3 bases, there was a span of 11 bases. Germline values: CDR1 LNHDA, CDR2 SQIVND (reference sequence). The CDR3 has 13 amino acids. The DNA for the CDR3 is TGTGCCAGTACCCTTCAGGGGACAGATACGCAGTATTTT. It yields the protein CASTLQGTDTQYF.

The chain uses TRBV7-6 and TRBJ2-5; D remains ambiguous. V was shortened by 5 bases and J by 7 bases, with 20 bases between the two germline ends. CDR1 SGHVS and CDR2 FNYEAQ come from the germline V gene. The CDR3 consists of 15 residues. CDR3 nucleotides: TGTGCCAGCAGCCCCCTAGACCCGCTCCTTCGGACCCAGTACTTC. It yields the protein CASSPLDPLLRTQYF.

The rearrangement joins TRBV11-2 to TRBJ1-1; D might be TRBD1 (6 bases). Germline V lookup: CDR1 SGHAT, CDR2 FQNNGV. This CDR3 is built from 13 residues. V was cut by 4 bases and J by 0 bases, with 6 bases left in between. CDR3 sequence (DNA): TGTGCCAGCAGCTGGACAGTGAACACTGAAGCTTTCTTT. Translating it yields CASSWTVNTEAFF.

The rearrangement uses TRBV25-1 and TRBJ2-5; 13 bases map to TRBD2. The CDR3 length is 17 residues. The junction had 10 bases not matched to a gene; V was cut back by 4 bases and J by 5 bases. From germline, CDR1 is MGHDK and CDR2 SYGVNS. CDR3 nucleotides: TGTGCCAGCAGTGGAATCCCGGGACTAGCGGGGTTGGAGACCCAGTACTTC. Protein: CASSGIPGLAGLETQYF.